This T cell receptor beta chain derives from a study of T cells in Graves' hyperthyroidism and ophthalmopathy. There were TCR beta CDR3 regions amplified from RNA transcripts. RT-PCR in the first round (using the HTBI primer set) targeted the TCR CDR3. Each CDR3 protein gets one entry after TCRdb re-called the multiplex PCR reads with MiXCR. The data show more than 300,000 distinct CDR3 sequences, with around a sixth seen just once and less than 45% held by the top ten. It was 10 ml of fresh peripheral blood that supplied the PBMCs. Trimming shortened V by 6 bases and J by 2 bases, and 17 bases separated the two germline ends. Germline CDR1 is SNHLY and CDR2 is FYNNEI. This CDR3 contains 16 residues. This clonotype was seen repeatedly, ten times or more.

The origin of this receptor is a young man with Graves' ophthalmopathy. The V and J genes are TRBV2 and TRBJ1-5; tentatively, D is TRBD1 (5 bases). The sample comprised blood. CDR3 nucleotides: TGTGCCAGCAGGGGTAGAGGGGAGGTGCGCAATCAGCCCCAGCATTTT. This codes for CASRGRGEVRNQPQHF.